This T cell receptor (beta chain) was profiled in a study of blood T cell repertoires in COVID-19. Study-level information: Italy, Spain and the United States were the sources of the convalescent and acute COVID-19 samples. The cDNA or gDNA used as material had been derived from T cells, B-cell-depleted T cells, or PBMCs.

Unmatched junction bases numbered 16, after V lost 4 bases and J lost 3 bases. The germline CDR1 and CDR2 sequences are SEHNR and FQNEAQ (reference sequence). There are 19 residues in the CDR3. Patients from Seattle were sampled longitudinally, starting during active infection. Source study methods: Reference gene primer amplification gave nucleated cell count estimates. Clones were sequenced by immunoSEQ multiplex PCR, and TCRdb holds only the in-frame ones, with some missing. That table is the source of V, J and clone size, and D and trimming were worked out from the DNA. The table records about 240,000 clones, roughly 79% of them present only once.

The specimen sequenced was peripheral blood. The gene calls are TRBV7-9 and TRBJ2-3, with 10 bases identical to TRBD2. This clonotype originated in a woman older than 75 with COVID-19, enrolled during active disease. CDR3 sequence reads: CASSSRVAGSGRVTDTQYF. The CDR3 DNA reads TGTGCCAGCAGCTCGCGAGTGGCCGGGAGCGGGAGGGTAACAGATACGCAGTATTTT.